The 4 T cell receptor beta chains presented below share a single source sample, sequenced in a study of blood T cell repertoires in COVID-19. Profiled with immunoSEQ multiplex PCR; TCRdb holds only in-frame clones, not every one. This sample has roughly 200,000 clones, with around 89% found just once. Material for sequencing was PBMCs or T cells enriched from blood (not recorded which). The receptor source for this set is a woman aged 25-40 years who had recovered from COVID-19.

A remark on this clone: The sample contains more than one DNA sequence encoding this CDR3. This chain uses TRBV5-5 with TRBJ1-1; 7 bases line up with TRBD1. After removal of 4 bases from V and 1 base from J, the junction contained 4 bases not matched to a gene. CDR1 and CDR2 (germline): SGHKS, YYEKEE (reference sequence). CDR3 length: 14 amino acids. CDR3 bases: TGTGCCAGCAGCAGACAGGGCGCGAACACTGAAGCTTTCTTT. Translating it yields CASSRQGANTEAFF.

Only one count was recorded for this clone. The rearrangement links TRBV20-1 to TRBJ2-1, with no clear D. The V and J ends lost 5 bases and 5 bases respectively, with 4 bases between them. CDR1 DFQATT and CDR2 SNEGSKA come from the germline V gene (reference sequence). The length of the CDR3 is 10 residues. The CDR3 DNA is TGCAGTGCTCATGACAATGAGCAGTTCTTC. Translation: CSAHDNEQFF.

This clone occurred once. V usage is TRBV4-1 and J usage is TRBJ1-5; 8 bases are a match to TRBD1. J was trimmed by 6 bases and V by 2 bases; bases with no gene match: 3. Germline V gives CDR1 MGHRA, CDR2 YSYEKL. This CDR3 has 14 residues. CDR3 DNA: TGCGCCAGCAGCCAATCCGACAGGGGTCAGCCCCAGCATTTT. Its protein product is CASSQSDRGQPQHF.

This clone came up a few times. The chain combines TRBV6-6 with TRBJ1-2; tentative D call: TRBD1 (6 bases). This CDR3 contains 16 residues. Deletions cut 5 bases from V and 0 bases from J, with 16 bases between. Germline CDR1 MNHNY, CDR2 SVGAGI (reference sequence). Written as DNA, the CDR3 is TGTGCCAGCAGTCGAATCCCCGGACAGACTAACTATGGCTACACCTTC. It specifies CASSRIPGQTNYGYTF.